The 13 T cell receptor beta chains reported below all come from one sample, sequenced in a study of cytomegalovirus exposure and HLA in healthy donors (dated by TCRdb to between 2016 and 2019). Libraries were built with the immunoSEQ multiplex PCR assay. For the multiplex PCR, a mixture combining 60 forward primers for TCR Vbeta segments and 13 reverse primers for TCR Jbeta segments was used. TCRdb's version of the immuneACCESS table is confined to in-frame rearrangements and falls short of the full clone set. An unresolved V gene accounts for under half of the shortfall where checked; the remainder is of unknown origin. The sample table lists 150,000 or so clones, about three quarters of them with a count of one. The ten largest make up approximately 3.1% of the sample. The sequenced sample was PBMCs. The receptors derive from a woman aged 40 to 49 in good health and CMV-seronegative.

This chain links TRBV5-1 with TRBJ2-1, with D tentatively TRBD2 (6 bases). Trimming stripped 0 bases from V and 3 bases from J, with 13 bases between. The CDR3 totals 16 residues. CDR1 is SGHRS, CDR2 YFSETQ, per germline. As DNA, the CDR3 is TGCGCCAGCAGCTTGGACCCTGGGACTTACTACAATGAGCAGTTCTTC. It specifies CASSLDPGTYYNEQFF.

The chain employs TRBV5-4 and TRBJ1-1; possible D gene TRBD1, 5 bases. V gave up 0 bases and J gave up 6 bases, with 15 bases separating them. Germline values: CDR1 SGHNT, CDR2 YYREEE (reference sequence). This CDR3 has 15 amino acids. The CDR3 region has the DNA TGTGCCAGCAGCTTGGCTGTGGGGGGTGTTCCTGAAGCTTTCTTT. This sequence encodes CASSLAVGGVPEAFF.

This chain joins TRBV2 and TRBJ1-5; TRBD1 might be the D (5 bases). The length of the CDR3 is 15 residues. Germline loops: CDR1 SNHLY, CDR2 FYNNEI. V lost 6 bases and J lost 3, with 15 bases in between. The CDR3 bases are TGTGCCAGCAGCCCTGGGTGGGGGGACAATCAGCCCCAGCATTTT. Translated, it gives CASSPGWGDNQPQHF.

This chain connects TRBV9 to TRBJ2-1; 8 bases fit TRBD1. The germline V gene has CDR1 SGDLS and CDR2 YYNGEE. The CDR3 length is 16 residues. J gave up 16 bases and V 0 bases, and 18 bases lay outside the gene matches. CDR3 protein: CASSVGGGMGTGKGFF. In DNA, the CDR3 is TGTGCCAGCAGCGTAGGAGGGGGAATGGGGACAGGTAAAGGTTTCTTC.

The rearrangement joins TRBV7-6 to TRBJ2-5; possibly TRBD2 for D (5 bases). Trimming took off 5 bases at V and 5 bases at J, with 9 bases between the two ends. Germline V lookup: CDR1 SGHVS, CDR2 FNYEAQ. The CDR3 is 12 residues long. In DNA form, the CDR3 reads TGTGCCAGCAGCATGGGCGGGGAGACCCAGTACTTC. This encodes CASSMGGETQYF.

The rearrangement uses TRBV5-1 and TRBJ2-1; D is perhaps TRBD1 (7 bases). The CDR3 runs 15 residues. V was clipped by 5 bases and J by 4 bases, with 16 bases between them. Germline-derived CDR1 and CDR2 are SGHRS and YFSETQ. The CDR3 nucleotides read TGCGCCAGCAGAGGCTTACAGGGGACTTACAATGAGCAGTTCTTC. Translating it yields CASRGLQGTYNEQFF. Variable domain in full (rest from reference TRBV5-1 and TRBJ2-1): KAGVTQTPRYLIKTRGQQVTLSCSPISGHRSVSWYQQTPGQGLQFLFEYFSETQRNKGNFPGRFSGRQFSNSRSEMNVSTLELGDSALYLCASRGLQGTYNEQFFGPGTRLTVL.

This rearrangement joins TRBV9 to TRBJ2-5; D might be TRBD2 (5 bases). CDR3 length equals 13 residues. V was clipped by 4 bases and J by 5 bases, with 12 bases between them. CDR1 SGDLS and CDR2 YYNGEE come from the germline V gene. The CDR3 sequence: CASSLGPGETQYF. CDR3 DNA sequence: TGTGCCAGCAGCCTAGGACCGGGGGAGACCCAGTACTTC.

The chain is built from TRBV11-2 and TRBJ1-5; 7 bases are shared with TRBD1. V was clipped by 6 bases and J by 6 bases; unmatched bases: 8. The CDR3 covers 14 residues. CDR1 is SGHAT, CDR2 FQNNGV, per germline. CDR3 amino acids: CASRRTGVGQPQHF. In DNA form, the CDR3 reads TGTGCCAGCAGACGTACAGGGGTGGGTCAGCCCCAGCATTTT.

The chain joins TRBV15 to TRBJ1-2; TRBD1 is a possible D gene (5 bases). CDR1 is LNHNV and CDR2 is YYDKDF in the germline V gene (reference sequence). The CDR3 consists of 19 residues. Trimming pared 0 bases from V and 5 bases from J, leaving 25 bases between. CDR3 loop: CATSRDRTGEGFARYGYTF. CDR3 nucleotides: TGTGCCACCAGCAGAGATCGCACGGGGGAAGGTTTCGCTAGGTATGGCTACACCTTC.

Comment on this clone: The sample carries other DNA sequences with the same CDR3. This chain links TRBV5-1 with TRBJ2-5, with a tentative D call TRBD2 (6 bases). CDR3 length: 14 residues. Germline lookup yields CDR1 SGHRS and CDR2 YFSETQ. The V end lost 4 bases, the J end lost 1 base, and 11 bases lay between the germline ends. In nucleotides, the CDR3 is TGCGCCAGCAGCCTGACTAGTCTCCAAGAGACCCAGTACTTC. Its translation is CASSLTSLQETQYF. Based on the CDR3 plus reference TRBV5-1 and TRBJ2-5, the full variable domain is KAGVTQTPRYLIKTRGQQVTLSCSPISGHRSVSWYQQTPGQGLQFLFEYFSETQRNKGNFPGRFSGRQFSNSRSEMNVSTLELGDSALYLCASSLTSLQETQYFGPGTRLLVL.

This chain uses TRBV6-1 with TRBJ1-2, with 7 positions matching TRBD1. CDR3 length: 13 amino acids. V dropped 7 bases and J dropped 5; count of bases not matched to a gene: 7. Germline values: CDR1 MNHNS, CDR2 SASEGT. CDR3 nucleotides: TGTGCCAGCACTCCTGGGACAGATTATGGCTACACCTTC. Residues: CASTPGTDYGYTF.

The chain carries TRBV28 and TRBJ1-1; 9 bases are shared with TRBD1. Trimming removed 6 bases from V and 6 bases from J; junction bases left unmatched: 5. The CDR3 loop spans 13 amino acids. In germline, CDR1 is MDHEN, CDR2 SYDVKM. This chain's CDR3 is CASRETGGAEAFF. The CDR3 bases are TGTGCCAGCAGGGAAACAGGGGGCGCTGAAGCTTTCTTT. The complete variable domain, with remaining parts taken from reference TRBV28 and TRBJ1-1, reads DVKVTQSSRYLVKRTGEKVFLECVQDMDHENMFWYRQDPGLGLRLIYFSYDVKMKEKGDIPEGYSVSREKKERFSLILESASTNQTSMYLCASRETGGAEAFFGQGTRLTVV.

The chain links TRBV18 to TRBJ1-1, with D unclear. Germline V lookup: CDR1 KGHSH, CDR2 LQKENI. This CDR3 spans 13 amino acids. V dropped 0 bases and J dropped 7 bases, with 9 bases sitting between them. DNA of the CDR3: TGTGCCAGCTCACCACCAGTGCGGATTGAAGCTTTCTTT. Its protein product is CASSPPVRIEAFF. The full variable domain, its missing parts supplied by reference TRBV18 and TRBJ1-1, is NAGVMQNPRHLVRRRGQEARLRCSPMKGHSHVYWYRQLPEEGLKFMVYLQKENIIDESGMPKERFSAEFPKEGPSILRIQQVVRGDSAAYFCASSPPVRIEAFFGQGTRLTVV.